Listed below are T cell receptor beta chains from one sample, sequenced in a study of blood T cells in healthy people across ages. MiXCR was run by TCRdb on the 5' RACE reads, yielding one entry per CDR3 protein. In the table there are under 1,000,000 distinct CDR3 sequences, approximately 35% of which are singletons. The sequenced sample was blood. The source of these receptors is a man aged 18 to 29 in good health. CDR3s include the opening cysteine and the closing phenylalanine or tryptophan. The D gene is left open where the match is weak. Only part of the rows carry a size: once, few, many, or a class if the clone is expanded.

clone_size j_call v_call cdr3_length d_call cdr3_nt cdr3_aa
few TRBJ2-3 TRBV5-1 17 TRBD2 TGCGCCAGCAGTTGGACTAGCGGGGGGGCCTTGGAGAATACGCAGTATTTT CASSWTSGGALENTQYF
- TRBJ1-2 TRBV12-3/TRBV12-4 13 - TGTGCCAGCAGTTTTATAGGGAATAATGGCTACACCTTC CASSFIGNNGYTF
many TRBJ2-3 TRBV29-1 10 - TGCAGCGGGGTAGGAGATACGCAGTATTTT CSGVGDTQYF
- TRBJ1-2 TRBV6-5 14 TRBD1 TGTGCCAGCAGTTACTCTACAACAGGGGAGGGCTACACCTTC CASSYSTTGEGYTF
many TRBJ1-4 TRBV12-3/TRBV12-4 14 - TGTGCCAGCACCCCGGGATACCTAGGTGAAAAACTGTTTTTT CASTPGYLGEKLFF
- TRBJ1-1 TRBV6-2/TRBV6-3 15 - TGTGCCAGCAGTTACCGACCAACAGATAACACTGAAGCTTTCTTT CASSYRPTDNTEAFF
- TRBJ1-1 TRBV12-3/TRBV12-4 17 - TGTGCCAGCAGCCCACGGTGGGGGTCAAGCGGTGACACTGAAGCTTTCTTT CASSPRWGSSGDTEAFF
- TRBJ2-7 TRBV5-1 16 TRBD1 TGCGCCAGCAGCTTGGGGACAGGGGGCTTCGTCTACGAGCAGTACTTC CASSLGTGGFVYEQYF
many TRBJ2-1 TRBV5-5 14 - TGTGCCAGCAGCTGGACAGCCTCCTACAATGAGCAGTTCTTC CASSWTASYNEQFF
- TRBJ1-1 TRBV5-1 16 TRBD1 TGCGCCAGCAGCTTGGGACAGGGAGGGTGGAGCACTGAAGCTTTCTTT CASSLGQGGWSTEAFF
few TRBJ2-7 TRBV7-2 13 - TGTGCCAGCAGCTTATCCCGGAACAATGAGCAGTACTTC CASSLSRNNEQYF
- TRBJ1-5 TRBV7-2 16 - TGTGCCAGCAGCCGCATCGCGGCAGGGCTCCATCAGCCCCAGCATTTT CASSRIAAGLHQPQHF
few TRBJ1-2 TRBV7-2 13 - TGTGCCAGCAGCTCAGAGGGTGGTTATGGCTACACCTTC CASSSEGGYGYTF
- TRBJ2-1 TRBV20-1 16 TRBD2 TGCAGTGCTAGTAGAGGACTAGCGGGGGTGGGCAATGAGCAGTTCTTC CSASRGLAGVGNEQFF
- TRBJ2-3 TRBV5-5 15 - TGTGCCAGCAGCTTGGTGGGGGCTAGCACAGATACGCAGTATTTT CASSLVGASTDTQYF
- TRBJ2-7 TRBV20-1 16 - TGCAGTGCTAGAGTGGGCCGTGACCATAGCTCCTACGAGCAGTACTTC CSARVGRDHSSYEQYF
few TRBJ1-6 TRBV20-1 16 - TGCAGTGCTAGAGATAGGGGGGTCGGCGGGGGATCACCCCTCCACTTT CSARDRGVGGGSPLHF
- TRBJ1-1 TRBV20-1 14 - TGCAGTGCTAGAGATCAGGGACGGAACACTGAAGCTTTCTTT CSARDQGRNTEAFF
- TRBJ1-3 TRBV7-2 18 - TGTGCCAGCAGCTTAGCCTTAGTAACAGGGATCCTTGGAAACACCATATATTTT CASSLALVTGILGNTIYF
- TRBJ1-2 TRBV9 14 - TGTGCCAGCAGCCCTCCGAAAGGGAACTATGGCTACACCTTC CASSPPKGNYGYTF
- TRBJ2-1 TRBV7-8 18 - TGTGCCAGCAGCTTAATCCCCCCTATGGAGAGCTCCTACAATGAGCAGTTCTTC CASSLIPPMESSYNEQFF
few TRBJ2-1 TRBV4-2 16 - TGTGCCAGCAGCCAAGATTTCCAGGGAGTATACAATGAGCAGTTCTTC CASSQDFQGVYNEQFF
- TRBJ2-7 TRBV5-6 14 - TGTGCCAGCAGCTTGGTAGGGTACTCCTACGAGCAGTACTTC CASSLVGYSYEQYF
- TRBJ1-1 TRBV7-9 13 - TGTGCCAGCAGCTTAAAAGGGGGAGGCGAAGCTTTCTTT CASSLKGGGEAFF
- TRBJ2-1 TRBV2 14 - TGTGCCAGCAACCGGGGCAACAACTACAATGAGCAGTTCTTC CASNRGNNYNEQFF
- TRBJ1-4 TRBV9 15 - TGTGCCAGCAGCTCCTCGGAGGGGGGCGACGAAAAACTGTTTTTT CASSSSEGGDEKLFF
- TRBJ2-3 TRBV5-5 18 - TGTGCCAGCAGCTTGGCCAAGTTGGCGGGGGCCCTCACAGATACGCAGTATTTT CASSLAKLAGALTDTQYF
- TRBJ1-1 TRBV10-3 15 - TGTGCCATCAGTGAGTCCGTAGGGGAGAACACTGAAGCTTTCTTT CAISESVGENTEAFF
few TRBJ2-3 TRBV20-1 15 TRBD2 TGCAGTGCTAGTCATGGCGGGGGGGCCGAAGATACGCAGTATTTT CSASHGGGAEDTQYF
few TRBJ1-1 TRBV20-1 14 - TGCAGTGCTGGAGATTTAGGAAGCCGACTCGAAGCTTTCTTT CSAGDLGSRLEAFF
- TRBJ2-5 TRBV12-3/TRBV12-4 14 TRBD2 TGTGCCAGCAGCCCCGGCGGGGGACAAGAGACCCAGTACTTC CASSPGGGQETQYF
- TRBJ1-6 TRBV10-3 14 - TGTGCCATCAGCGCGGGCCCCTGGGATTCACCCCTCCACTTT CAISAGPWDSPLHF
once TRBJ2-3 TRBV5-1 14 - TGCGCCAGCGGCTCCGGGACCATCACAGATGCGCAGTATTTT CASGSGTITDAQYF
- TRBJ2-3 TRBV6-5 19 - TGTGCCAGCAGTTACTCGGGGAACAGGGGACTTGGCCTCACAGATACGCAGTATTTT CASSYSGNRGLGLTDTQYF
- TRBJ2-3 TRBV4-3 15 - TGCGCCAGCAGCCAAGACGAGGGGAATACAGATACGCAGTATTTT CASSQDEGNTDTQYF
- TRBJ2-5 TRBV3-1 15 - TGTGCCAGCAGCCAAGGGGGCAGAGCCCAAGAGACCCAGTACTTC CASSQGGRAQETQYF
- TRBJ2-1 TRBV29-1 14 TRBD1 TGCAGCGTCAACAGGGGAAACTCCTACAATGAGCAGTTCTTC CSVNRGNSYNEQFF
few TRBJ2-7 TRBV12-3/TRBV12-4 13 TRBD1 TGTGCCAGCAGTGCTACAGGGGTAAACGAGCAGTACTTC CASSATGVNEQYF
many TRBJ2-1 TRBV20-1 13 TRBD2 TGCAGTGCGCGAGGACTAGCGGGTCTTGAGCAGTTCTTC CSARGLAGLEQFF
- TRBJ2-5 TRBV13 13 - TGTGCCAGCAGCTTTGGGTATGGAGAGACCCAGTACTTC CASSFGYGETQYF
- TRBJ2-5 TRBV12-3/TRBV12-4 18 TRBD2 TGTGCCAGCAGTTTAGGGGGACTAGCGGGGGGCCGACAAGAGACCCAGTACTTC CASSLGGLAGGRQETQYF
many TRBJ2-5 TRBV20-1 15 - TGCAGTGCGGGAGTCCGGGCTGTCCCTCAAGAGACCCAGTACTTC CSAGVRAVPQETQYF
- TRBJ1-2 TRBV11-2 15 - TGTGCCAGCAGCTTAGTTGCCAGCCAGTTTTATGGCTACACCTTC CASSLVASQFYGYTF
- TRBJ2-7 TRBV4-3 14 TRBD1 TGCGCCAGCAGCCGGGGACAGGGGAAAGACGAGCAGTACTTC CASSRGQGKDEQYF
- TRBJ2-4 TRBV3-1 15 - TGTGCCAGCAGCCAGGGAAGGGGGGCCAAAAACATTCAGTACTTC CASSQGRGAKNIQYF
- TRBJ1-2 TRBV7-9 13 - TGTGCCAGCAGCCCAATAGCAGGGGTTGGCTACACCTTC CASSPIAGVGYTF
- TRBJ1-2 TRBV6-1 14 TRBD1 TGTGCCAGCAGCGACCGGGACAGCCCCCCTGGCTACACCTTC CASSDRDSPPGYTF
few TRBJ2-1 TRBV5-1 16 - TGCGCCAGCAGCTTGGAGGGCAGTCAACCCTACAATGAGCAGTTCTTC CASSLEGSQPYNEQFF
- TRBJ1-1 TRBV20-1 14 - TGCAGTGCTAGGACTGGACAGATGAACACTGAAGCTTTCTTT CSARTGQMNTEAFF
- TRBJ1-2 TRBV20-1 13 TRBD1 TGCAGTGCTATCCCGACAGGGACCTATGGCTACACCTTC CSAIPTGTYGYTF
many TRBJ2-4 TRBV6-5 16 - TGTGCCAGCACAAACCTTGGGGGAATAGCCAAAAACATTCAGTACTTC CASTNLGGIAKNIQYF
- TRBJ2-3 TRBV4-1 16 - TGCGCCAGCAGCCAAGATGAGGGAGGCGTCGGAGATACGCAGTATTTT CASSQDEGGVGDTQYF